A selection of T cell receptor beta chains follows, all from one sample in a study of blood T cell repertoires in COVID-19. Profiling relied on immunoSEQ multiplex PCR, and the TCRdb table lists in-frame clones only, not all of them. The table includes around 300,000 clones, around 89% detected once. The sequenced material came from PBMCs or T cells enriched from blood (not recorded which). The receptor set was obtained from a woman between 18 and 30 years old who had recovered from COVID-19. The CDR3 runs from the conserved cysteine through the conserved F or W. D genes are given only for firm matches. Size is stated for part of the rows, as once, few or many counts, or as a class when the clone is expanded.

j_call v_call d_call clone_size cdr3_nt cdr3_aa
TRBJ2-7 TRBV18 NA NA TGTGCCAGCTCGCGGACTACCTACGAGCAGTACTTC CASSRTTYEQYF
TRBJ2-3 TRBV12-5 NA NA TGTGCTAGTGGTCCTAGACAGGGCACAGATACGCAGTATTTT CASGPRQGTDTQYF
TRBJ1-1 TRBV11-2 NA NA TGTGCCAGCAGCTTAAGTGGGAGTGAAGCTTTCTTT CASSLSGSEAFF
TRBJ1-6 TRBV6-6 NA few TGTGCCAGCAGCCTAGACCCGGCAGGGCCTAGTAGCTCCTATAATTCACCCCTCCACTTT CASSLDPAGPSSSYNSPLHF
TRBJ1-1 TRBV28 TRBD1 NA TGTGCCAGCAGTTCCAACCCGGGACAGAGGAACACTGAAGCTTTCTTT CASSSNPGQRNTEAFF
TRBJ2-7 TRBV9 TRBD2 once TGTGCCAGCAGCCCCCGGACTAGCGAGGTCGAGCAGTACTTC CASSPRTSEVEQYF
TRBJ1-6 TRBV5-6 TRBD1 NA TGTGCCAGCAGCGAGGACGTGGGACAGTCGTCACCCCTCCACTTT CASSEDVGQSSPLHF
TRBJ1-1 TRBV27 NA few TGTGCCAGCAGTTGGGTATCAGGGAACACTGAAGCTTTCTTT CASSWVSGNTEAFF
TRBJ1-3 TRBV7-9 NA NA TGTGCCAGCAGTCGAGACTCTGGAAACACCATATATTTT CASSRDSGNTIYF
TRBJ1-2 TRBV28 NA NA TGTGCCAGCCACAAGCGGAGGAACTATGGCTACACCTTC CASHKRRNYGYTF
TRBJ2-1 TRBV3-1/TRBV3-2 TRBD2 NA TGTGCCAGCAGCCAGGTAGCGGGGCTAACCTACAATGAGCAGTTCTTC CASSQVAGLTYNEQFF
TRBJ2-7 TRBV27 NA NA TGTGCCAGCAGTTTATCGACCAGGGGCCACGAGCAGTACTTC CASSLSTRGHEQYF
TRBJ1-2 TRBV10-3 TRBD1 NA TGTGCCATCAGTGATCGGACAGGGGGTGGCTACACCTTC CAISDRTGGGYTF
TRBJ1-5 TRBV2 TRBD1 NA TGTGCCAGCAGTCCTAGCTGGGGACAGCCCAGCAATCAGCCCCAGCATTTT CASSPSWGQPSNQPQHF
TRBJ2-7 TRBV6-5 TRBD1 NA TGTGCCAGCCGGGACAGGGGGAGATCCTACGAGCAGTACTTC CASRDRGRSYEQYF
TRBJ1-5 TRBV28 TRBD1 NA TGTGCCAGCAGAACGACAGGGGGCTATAGCAATCAGCCCCAGCATTTT CASRTTGGYSNQPQHF
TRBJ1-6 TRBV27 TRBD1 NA TGTGCCAGCAGCCCGACAGGGGGAGGCTATAATTCACCCCTCCACTTT CASSPTGGGYNSPLHF
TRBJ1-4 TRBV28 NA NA TGTGCCAGCAGTTTCTTCTTTTCGGAAAAACTGTTTTTT CASSFFFSEKLFF
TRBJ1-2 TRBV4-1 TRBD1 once TGCGCCAGCAGCCCCAACAGGGGAGATGGCTACACCTTC CASSPNRGDGYTF
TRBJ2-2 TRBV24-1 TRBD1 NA TGTGCCACCAGTGATAGGGACAGGGGTCGGACCGGGGAGCTGTTTTTT CATSDRDRGRTGELFF
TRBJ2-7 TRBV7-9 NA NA TGTGCCAGCAGCTTAGTAGCCACCCCCTACGAGCAGTACTTC CASSLVATPYEQYF
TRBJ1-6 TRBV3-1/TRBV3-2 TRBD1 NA TGTGCCAGCGGGGGACAGAGTTATAATTCACCCCTCCACTTT CASGGQSYNSPLHF
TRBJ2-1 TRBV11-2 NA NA TGTGCCTCCGGGAGACTCCGCAATGAGCAGTTCTTC CASGRLRNEQFF
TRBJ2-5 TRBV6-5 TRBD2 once TGTGCCAGCAGTAGCGGGGGGTACCAAGAGACCCAGTACTTC CASSSGGYQETQYF
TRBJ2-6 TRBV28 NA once TGTGCCAGCAGTCCGATAACAGGATACTCCTCTGGGGCCAACGTCCTGACTTTC CASSPITGYSSGANVLTF
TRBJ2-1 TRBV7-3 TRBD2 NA TGTGCCAGCAGCCGAGCGGGGGACTCTACAAATGAGCAGTTCTTC CASSRAGDSTNEQFF
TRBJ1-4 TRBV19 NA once TGTGCCAGTAGTGAGGTAAATGAAAAACTGTTTTTT CASSEVNEKLFF
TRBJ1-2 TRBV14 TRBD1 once TGTGCCAGCAGCCAAGACCGCCCTCAGGGGGCTTATTCACTGGGAGGCTACACCTTC CASSQDRPQGAYSLGGYTF
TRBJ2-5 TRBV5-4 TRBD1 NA TGTGCCAGCAGCTCAAACAACAGGGGGCAAGAGACCCAGTACTTC CASSSNNRGQETQYF
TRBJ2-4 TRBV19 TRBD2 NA TGTGCCAGTAGTACCTCCTCCCGGGGGGGGTCAGGGGCTACCAAAAACATTCAGTACTTC CASSTSSRGGSGATKNIQYF
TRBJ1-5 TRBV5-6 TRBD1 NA TGTGCCAGCAGCTTGTCGCAGGGGGCCAATCAGCCCCAGCATTTT CASSLSQGANQPQHF
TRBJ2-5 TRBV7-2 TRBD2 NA TGTGCCAGCAGCTCGGGAGGCGGGGTAGGAGAGACCCAGTACTTC CASSSGGGVGETQYF
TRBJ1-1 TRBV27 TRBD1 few TGTGCCAGCAGCGAACAGGGGCGCAGGACTGAAGCTTTCTTT CASSEQGRRTEAFF
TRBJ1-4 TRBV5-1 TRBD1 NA TGCGCCAGCAGCACAGGGGGATCTAATGAAAAACTGTTTTTT CASSTGGSNEKLFF
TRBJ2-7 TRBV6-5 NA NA TGTGCCAGCAGTTACTCCTCCGCGGGTGTCGCCGAGCAGTACTTC CASSYSSAGVAEQYF
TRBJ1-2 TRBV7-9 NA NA TGTGCCAGCAGCGGGCGGGGTCAGGGAGACGGCTACACCTTC CASSGRGQGDGYTF
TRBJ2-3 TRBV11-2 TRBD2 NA TGTGCCAGCAGCATCGGGACTAGCGGGGGTAGCACAGATACGCAGTATTTT CASSIGTSGGSTDTQYF
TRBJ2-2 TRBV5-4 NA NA TGTGCCAGCAGCTTGGCCCAGGCGAACACCGGGGAGCTGTTTTTT CASSLAQANTGELFF
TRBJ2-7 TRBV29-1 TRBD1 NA TGCAGCGTTGGACAGGGCGACGGCGAGCAGTACTTC CSVGQGDGEQYF
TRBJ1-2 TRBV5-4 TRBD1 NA TGTGCCAGCAGTCGATGGACAGGGGGAAAAAACTATGGCTACACCTTC CASSRWTGGKNYGYTF
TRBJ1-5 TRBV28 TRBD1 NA TGTGCCATCACCCCACCGGACAGGGCTGGCCAGCCCCAGCATTTT CAITPPDRAGQPQHF
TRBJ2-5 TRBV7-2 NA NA TGTGCCAGCAGCTTAGTCGCGGGCCCTTTCGAGACCCAGTACTTC CASSLVAGPFETQYF